This T cell receptor (beta chain) is drawn from a study of regulatory T cells in long-lasting Graves disease (dated by TCRdb to the early 2020s). Looking at the study overall: In the newly diagnosed Graves' disease group, patients had been taking antithyroid drugs for less than 3 months. The study took place in China and was registered as a clinical trial. A total of about 33 samples underwent TCR sequencing, from 13 patients with persistent Graves' disease and 20 patients with newly diagnosed Graves' disease. Persistent Graves' disease patients were compared with newly diagnosed Graves' disease patients by peripheral blood TCR sequencing and RNA sequencing. General study outcomes and caveats: The study examined only peripheral blood because the primary lesion, thyroid tissue, could not be accessed. Lower TCR Shannon entropy and fewer highly expanded clones were observed in persistent Graves' disease patients than in newly diagnosed patients, which suggested clonal expansion. TRBV28, TRBJ1-2 and TRBJ2-5 were preferentially used in persistent disease, while TRBV20-1 and TRBJ2-1 were favored in newly diagnosed disease. The authors acknowledged the small sample size as a limitation that may reduce accuracy. A larger number of public clonotypes was shared among persistent patients (approximately 3,000) than among newly diagnosed patients (over 850). Sequencing and analysis were restricted to the TCR beta chain.

The time point label, as the study defines it: newly diagnosed GD, antithyroid drugs for less than 3 months. For both TCR sequencing and RNA sequencing, RNA was extracted from PBMCs using TRIzol. The diagnosis of Graves' disease was made according to American Thyroid Association guidelines. Patients were recruited from an endocrinology department in Xi'an, China. Each patient gave about 10 milliliters of peripheral blood, collected in an EDTA anticoagulant tube. Ficoll Paque Plus density gradient separation was used to isolate PBMCs, and no further T cell sorting was done. RNA quality was checked with an Agilent 2100 Bioanalyzer and agarose gel, and concentration with a NanoDrop 2000. As to this clonotype: What this receptor recognizes is not known. No base quality values were provided; no much bigger clone lies one nucleotide off.

Receptor libraries were prepared by multiplex PCR. This sample was sequenced with an Illumina HiSeq 4000. TCR beta libraries were built with iRepertoire HTBI primers and Arm-PCR amplification of CDR3 regions. Gel purification was performed on PCR products prior to sequencing. As for how the authors treated the data: Across samples, around 62 TRBV and over 11 TRBJ segments were identified and used for gene usage analysis of CDR3 amino acid clonotypes. COPE and FqMerger were used to merge filtered high-quality paired reads into contigs. BLAST was used to align contigs to IMGT TRBV, TRBD and TRBJ reference genes, and CDR3 was defined according to IMGT. Any clonotype with a frequency above 0.1% was counted as a highly expanded clone. Shannon entropy served as the measure of repertoire diversity, while the Gini coefficient captured V-J evenness. Public clonotypes were defined as clonotypes shared by more than one individual. Using fastp at Q25 and MiXCR, TCRdb reprocessed the public reads and kept productive beta chains. Rows are combined by CDR3 protein, so each entry shows the most common genes and DNA. The V and J calls reflect TCRdb's pipeline rather than the authors' work. This sample gives about 450,000 distinct CDR3 sequences in total; about 17% of them show up just once. The ten biggest clones cover roughly a tenth of the sample.

V and J lose 3 bases and 4 bases, and a span of 25 bases separates them. Sequences DFQATT (CDR1) and SNEGSKA (CDR2) are obtained from the germline V gene (reference sequence). Inclusive of the bounding cysteine and phenylalanine, the CDR3 is 17 residues long. The kept DNA is CDR3 alone, 51 bases in frame from the first base. The same sample was also studied in work on T cells in Graves' hyperthyroidism and ophthalmopathy. As that second study puts it: A patient counted as having stable Graves' hyperthyroidism if no progression to ophthalmopathy occurred over 18 months of follow-up. Hyperthyroidism patients were newly diagnosed, with disease duration under 2 months, and aged 18 to 65 years. Exclusion was applied to patients with uncontrolled infections, other autoimmune diseases, pregnancy or lactation. Diagnoses were established on the basis of clinical symptoms, serum thyroxine and TRAb, thyroid ultrasound, and orbital computed tomography. The TCR CDR3 was subjected to a first round of RT-PCR using the HTBI primer set and the Qiagen OneStep RT-PCR kit. Most expanded thyroid clonotypes (frequency above 0.001) were also detected in blood, suggesting blood repertoires may reflect thyroid immune responses. Ophthalmopathy was separated from stable hyperthyroidism by a 13 V-J signature model, with roughly 88% sensitivity and about 84% specificity obtained in cross-validation and 80%/75% obtained in testing. During validation, the model predicted progression to ophthalmopathy a median of roughly six months ahead of onset, with 70.59% sensitivity and roughly 72% specificity. A discovery cohort of approximately 100 patients, 43 with Graves' ophthalmopathy and 55 to 65 with stable Graves' hyperthyroidism, was used to find distinguishing TCR V-J signatures. Prospective prediction of ophthalmopathy was tested in an independent validation cohort consisting of under 20 hyperthyroidism patients and more than 15 patients who later progressed to ophthalmopathy. The roughly 91 discovery patients were randomly divided into training and test sets at a 7:3 ratio. The study also compared thyroid tissue and blood T-cell repertoires from roughly six Graves' hyperthyroidism patients. After sampling, hyperthyroidism patients received methimazole starting at 30 mg daily, and ophthalmopathy patients received high-dose intravenous methylprednisolone. The libraries were constructed in a second round of multiplex PCR and then size-selected and purified. Sequencing of the libraries was done on an Illumina HiSeq2000 using paired-end 100 bp reads. Raw data were processed with SOAPnuke, discarding reads with adapters, uncalled bases, mean Phred below 15, or no exact constant-primer or identifier match. High-quality paired reads were merged using COPE v1.2.5, and each unique nucleotide sequence was defined as a clonotype. Clonotypes were aligned to IMGT TRBV, TRBD and TRBJ reference segments using MiTCR v1.1. The analysis included only V-J combinations with a frequency above 0.0001, which together covered around 99% of the repertoires. A TCS score was defined as the ratio between F50 (clonal expansion) and ExV (chaos), using BLOSUM62-based TCRdist between CDR3 peptides within each V-J. Welch's t-statistics and random forest reduced 500 to 550 V-J features to about 13, which were used in a naive Bayes classifier (R e1071). Sample size was not statistically predetermined, and blinding of investigators to group allocation was not performed. According to the paper, TCR Vbeta CDR3 sequencing was carried out on 120 to 150 peripheral blood samples, which came from more than 40 ophthalmopathy, approximately 72 hyperthyroidism and about 17 progressor patients.

The source was peripheral blood mononuclear cells (PBMCs), collected at new diagnosis, from a patient treated with antithyroid drugs. Recombination connected TRBV20-1 to TRBJ2-7; the D gene is possibly TRBD1 or TRBD2, with 5 bases matching each. The TCR comes from a young woman with Graves disease. Donor details come from another sample of the same person, matched by shared clones. The DNA sequence is TGCAGTGCTAGGCGAATAGGCGTGGGGATGAGGGGATACGAGCAGTACTTC. Its protein is CSARRIGVGMRGYEQYF.